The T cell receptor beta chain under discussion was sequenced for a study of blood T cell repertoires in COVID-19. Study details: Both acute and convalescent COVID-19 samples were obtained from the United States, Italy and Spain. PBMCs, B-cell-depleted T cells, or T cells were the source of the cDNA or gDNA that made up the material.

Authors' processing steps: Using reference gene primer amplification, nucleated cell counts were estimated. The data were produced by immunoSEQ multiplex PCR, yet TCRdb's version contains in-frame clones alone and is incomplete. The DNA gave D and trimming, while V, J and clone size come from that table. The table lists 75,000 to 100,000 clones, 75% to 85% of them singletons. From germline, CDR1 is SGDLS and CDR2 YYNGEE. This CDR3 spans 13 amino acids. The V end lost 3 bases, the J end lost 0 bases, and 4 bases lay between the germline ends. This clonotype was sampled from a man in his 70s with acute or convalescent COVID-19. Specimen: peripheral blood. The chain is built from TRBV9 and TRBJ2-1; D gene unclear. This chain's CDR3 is CASSGYSYNEQFF. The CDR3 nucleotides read TGTGCCAGCAGCGGCTACTCCTACAATGAGCAGTTCTTC.